The 24 T cell receptor beta chains below come from one sample, sequenced in a study of T-cell memory formation after mild COVID-19. TCRdb re-called the 5' RACE reads with MiXCR, one entry per CDR3 protein. The sample yields under 250,000 distinct CDR3 sequences, 15% seen once. The sample was PBMCs or a T cell subset sorted from them (not recorded which). These receptors were collected from an adult woman who had mild COVID-19 (a few samples of this study predate the infection). Cell type and time point are not known.

This clonotype was picked up a small number of times. The chain has TRBV5-8 and TRBJ1-5; D is unclear. This CDR3 contains 14 residues. Trimming removed 1 base at V and 5 bases at J, with 10 bases between. Per germline, CDR1 SGHTS and CDR2 YDEGEE. Written as DNA, the CDR3 is TGTGCCAGCAGCTTGAGGAGGGTGGATCAGCCCCAGCATTTT. Translating gives CASSLRRVDQPQHF.

The chain joins TRBV2 to TRBJ2-6; D is uncertain. V dropped 6 bases and J dropped 1 base, with 4 bases sitting between them. Germline assignment: CDR1 SNHLY and CDR2 FYNNEI. This CDR3 contains 13 residues. Here the CDR3 reads CASRASGANVLTF. Written as DNA, the CDR3 is TGTGCCAGCAGAGCGTCTGGGGCCAACGTCCTGACTTTC.

The chain couples TRBV20-1 to TRBJ2-2; possible D gene TRBD2, 5 bases. Trimming left V 5 bases short and J 0 bases short, with 10 bases between. This CDR3 has 14 residues. Germline values: CDR1 DFQATT, CDR2 SNEGSKA (reference sequence). CDR3 DNA: TGCAGTGCTGCCCCGGGAACGAACACCGGGGAGCTGTTTTTT. It yields the protein CSAAPGTNTGELFF.

The chain combines TRBV5-1 with TRBJ2-7, with 9 bases lining up with TRBD1. CDR1 is SGHRS and CDR2 is YFSETQ in the germline V gene. CDR3 length: 15 residues. Trimming removed 1 base from V and 5 bases from J; junction bases left unmatched: 7. The CDR3 nucleotides are TGCGCCAGCAGCTTGAAGGGGACAGGGAACAACGAGCAGTACTTC. Its translation is CASSLKGTGNNEQYF.

This clonotype was found a few times. The chain carries TRBV7-2 and TRBJ1-1; D possibly corresponds to TRBD1 (5 bases). The CDR3 length is 14 residues. Trimming took off 6 bases at V and 0 bases at J, with 11 bases between the two ends. Germline V CDR1 and CDR2: SGHTA, FQGNSA. CDR3: CASRNRHMNTEAFF. The CDR3 DNA is TGTGCCAGCAGAAACAGGCACATGAACACTGAAGCTTTCTTT.

Of note for this clonotype: The conserved closing phenylalanine or tryptophan is absent in this CDR3, likely reflecting a read error. The chain has TRBV30 and TRBJ1-4; D is possibly TRBD1 (5 bases). Germline CDR1 reads GTSNPN; CDR2 reads SVGIG (reference sequence). CDR3 length equals 15 residues. V was pared by 0 bases and J by 7 bases, with 15 bases between. CDR3 in DNA: TGTGCCTGGAGTGTACAGCGGGACCGAGTTGAAAAACTGTTTTAT. As protein: CAWSVQRDRVEKLFY.

The sample holds a few counts of this clonotype. This chain uses TRBV7-8 with TRBJ2-3; the match to TRBD2 covers 9 bases. The CDR3 runs 17 residues. Germline CDR1 reads SGHVS; CDR2 reads FQNEAQ. The V segment lost 4 bases and the J segment 2 bases; nucleotides outside the gene matches: 10. The CDR3: CASSSIFGGRATDTQYF. The CDR3 nucleotides read TGTGCCAGCAGCTCCATCTTTGGCGGGAGGGCCACAGATACGCAGTATTTT.

This clonotype turned up a few times. The chain uses TRBV24-1 and TRBJ1-2, with 7 positions matching TRBD1. Germline CDR1 KGHDR, CDR2 SFDVKD. J gave up 3 bases and V 0 bases, and 6 bases lay outside the gene matches. The CDR3 has 16 amino acids. The CDR3 nucleotides are TGTGCCACCAGTGATTTGGAGGGACAGCAGTACTATGGCTACACCTTC. It is translated as CATSDLEGQQYYGYTF.

The CDR3 loop reads CASSSGERYEQYF. The CDR3 nucleotides are TGTGCCAGCTCCTCGGGGGAAAGGTACGAGCAGTACTTC. The chain employs TRBV18 and TRBJ2-7; D possibly corresponds to TRBD2 (6 bases). The CDR3 runs to 13 residues. Germline CDR1 reads KGHSH; CDR2 reads LQKENI. V lost 6 bases, J lost 4 bases, and 13 bases lay in between.

J is TRBJ2-3 and V is TRBV6-4; 7 bases fit TRBD2. V lost 0 bases and J lost 4; bases outside the gene matches: 4. This CDR3 has 15 residues. CDR1 is MRHNA and CDR2 is SNTAGT in the germline V gene. CDR3 residues: CASSDSGREPDTQYF. CDR3 bases: TGTGCCAGCAGTGACTCTGGGCGGGAGCCAGATACGCAGTATTTT.

This clonotype was seen a few times. This sequence joins TRBV20-1 and TRBJ1-1; D unresolved. Germline V gene sequence: CDR1 DFQATT, CDR2 SNEGSKA (reference sequence). The V gene lost 0 bases and the J gene lost 1 base, with 6 bases spanning the gap. This CDR3 is built from 13 residues. The CDR3 sequence: CSARDGQNTEAFF. DNA of the CDR3: TGCAGTGCTAGAGATGGTCAGAACACTGAAGCTTTCTTT.

The chain carries TRBV7-2 and TRBJ2-1; the D gene is possibly TRBD2 (6 bases). V lost 5 bases and J lost 9, with 11 bases in between. The CDR3 loop spans 12 amino acids. The V gene's germline CDR1 is SGHTA and CDR2 FQGNSA. DNA for the CDR3: TGTGCCAGCAGCCCTGGGACTCCTGAGCAGTTCTTC. Translating it yields CASSPGTPEQFF.

The gene calls are TRBV18 and TRBJ2-7; D tentatively reads TRBD1 or TRBD2 (5 bases each). Germline V lookup: CDR1 KGHSH, CDR2 LQKENI. V was trimmed by 6 bases and J by 6 bases, leaving 15 bases between them. This CDR3 contains 13 residues. The CDR3 protein is CASSWDPAVEQYF. Written as DNA, the CDR3 is TGTGCCAGCTCGTGGGACCCTGCGGTCGAGCAGTACTTC.

The gene calls are TRBV6-1 and TRBJ1-6; 10 bases fit TRBD1. This CDR3 region has 16 residues. The V segment lost 4 bases and the J segment 7 bases; nucleotides outside the gene matches: 7. Germline-derived CDR1 and CDR2 are MNHNS and SASEGT. This chain's CDR3 is CASSVHGQGVNSPLHF. The CDR3 nucleotides are TGTGCCAGCAGTGTTCATGGACAGGGGGTAAATTCACCCCTCCACTTT.

The chain carries TRBV4-3 and TRBJ2-3; 10 bases align to TRBD2. The germline V gene encodes CDR1 LGHNA and CDR2 YSLEER. V gave up 1 base and J gave up 1 base; unmatched junction bases: 11. This CDR3 comprises 19 residues. The CDR3 loop reads CASSQVLAGAMTGTDTQYF. Here the CDR3 DNA reads TGCGCCAGCAGCCAAGTCCTAGCGGGAGCCATGACCGGCACAGATACGCAGTATTTT.

This chain connects TRBV9 to TRBJ1-2, with 9 nucleotides matching TRBD1. The length of the CDR3 is 16 residues. Germline loops: CDR1 SGDLS, CDR2 YYNGEE. Trimming at V came to 4 bases and at J to 4 bases, leaving 11 bases not matched to a gene. The CDR3 is CASSFSGTGNFYGYTF. CDR3 nucleotides: TGTGCCAGCAGCTTTTCCGGGACAGGGAATTTCTATGGCTACACCTTC.

V is TRBV20-1 and J is TRBJ2-3; D gene ambiguous. This CDR3 region has 15 residues. Trimming cost V 0 bases and J 3 bases, with 13 bases left between them. CDR1 and CDR2 from the germline V gene are DFQATT and SNEGSKA (reference sequence). CDR3 sequence reads: CSARDWGRATDTQYF. The CDR3 DNA sequence: TGCAGTGCTAGAGATTGGGGTAGAGCGACAGATACGCAGTATTTT.

This clonotype was counted ten times or more. This chain connects TRBV7-9 to TRBJ2-3; D ambiguous. V was clipped by 5 bases and J by 2 bases, with 5 bases between them. This CDR3 contains 12 residues. Germline values: CDR1 SEHNR, CDR2 FQNEAQ (reference sequence). The CDR3 DNA follows: TGTGCCAGCAGCCAGATCACAGATACGCAGTATTTT. It codes for CASSQITDTQYF.

The chain couples TRBV12-3 or TRBV12-4 to TRBJ1-6, with D perhaps TRBD1 (6 bases). Trimming took off 6 bases at V and 8 bases at J, with 14 bases between the two ends. This CDR3 has 14 amino acids. CDR3 DNA sequence: TGTGCCAGCAGCCTGACAGGTGGGGATTCACCCCTCCACTTT. This gives the protein CASSLTGGDSPLHF.

This clonotype was detected a few times. DNA of the CDR3: TGTGCCAGCAGCTCGGGACCTCAGAGCAATCAGCCCCAGCATTTT. This translates into CASSSGPQSNQPQHF. The gene calls are TRBV7-2 and TRBJ1-5; D is possibly TRBD1 (5 bases). Trimming took 4 bases from V and 1 from J, leaving 11 bases between them. The length of the CDR3 is 15 residues. The germline CDR1 and CDR2 sequences are SGHTA and FQGNSA.

CDR3 sequence: CASSQELLGRGRIRNTEAFF. In DNA, the CDR3 is TGTGCCAGCAGCCAAGAACTACTAGGGAGGGGGCGAATAAGGAACACTGAAGCTTTCTTT. The chain uses TRBV3-1 and TRBJ1-1, with 7 bases fitting TRBD1. Germline V lookup: CDR1 LGHDT, CDR2 YNNKEL (reference sequence). This CDR3 has 20 amino acids. Unmatched junction bases numbered 17, after V lost 0 bases and J lost 1 base. The whole variable domain, remainder taken from reference TRBV3-1 and TRBJ1-1, is DTAVSQTPKYLVTQMGNDKSIKCEQNLGHDTMYWYKQDSKKFLKIMFSYNNKELIINETVPNRFSPKSPDKAHLNLHINSLELGDSAVYFCASSQELLGRGRIRNTEAFFGQGTRLTVV.

This clonotype was detected only a few times. The chain combines TRBV9 with TRBJ2-7, with D maybe TRBD2 (6 bases). CDR3 length: 16 residues. Germline loops: CDR1 SGDLS, CDR2 YYNGEE. Trimming took 2 bases from V and 7 from J, leaving 22 bases between them. In DNA form, the CDR3 reads TGTGCCAGCAGCGTTCGCCCGGGACTCCCTTGGGGAGAGCAGTACTTC. It encodes CASSVRPGLPWGEQYF.

This clonotype came up once. The chain has TRBV20-1 and TRBJ1-2; 7 nucleotides align to TRBD1. This CDR3 comprises 16 residues. The V gene end was trimmed by 0 bases and the J gene end by 0 bases; junction bases not matched to a gene: 7. Germline V gene lookup returns CDR1 DFQATT and CDR2 SNEGSKA (reference sequence). CDR3 amino acids: CSARESGTAPNYGYTF. CDR3 nucleotides: TGCAGTGCTAGAGAATCCGGGACAGCACCTAACTATGGCTACACCTTC.

This chain connects TRBV20-1 to TRBJ1-3; no reliable D call. V was shortened by 7 bases and J by 0 bases, with 10 bases between the two germline ends. CDR1 and CDR2 from the germline V gene are DFQATT and SNEGSKA (reference sequence). This CDR3 is built from 13 residues. This CDR3 is CSVGKPSGNTIYF. In DNA, the CDR3 is TGCAGTGTTGGGAAACCCTCTGGAAACACCATATATTTT.